These T cell receptor beta chains were read from a single sample in a study of technical replicates of blood from a few donors. This table comes from immunoSEQ multiplex PCR, and its TCRdb copy is limited to in-frame clones, with some not included. The data hold some 14,000 clones, with roughly 83% observed a single time. Material: PBMCs. The receptors here all came from a human donor in good health. Each CDR3 is given with its conserved first and last residue. Fields, in order: V gene, J gene, D gene, clone size, CDR3 protein, CDR3 DNA. The D gene is left open where the match is weak. A clone size is listed for some rows: how often the clone was seen (once, few, many), or a class if it is expanded.

TRBV9	TRBJ2-1	.	few	CASSAEKTYNEQFF	TGTGCCAGCAGCGCAGAGAAGACTTACAATGAGCAGTTCTTC
TRBV30	TRBJ2-2	TRBD2	.	CAWSSGREDTGELFF	TGTGCCTGGAGTAGCGGTCGGGAGGACACCGGGGAGCTGTTTTTT
TRBV7-9	TRBJ1-3	.	.	CASTPRQMGNTIYF	TGTGCCAGCACCCCTCGACAGATGGGAAACACCATATATTTT
TRBV23-1	TRBJ2-2	.	.	CASSQPLTRSDTGELFF	TGCGCCAGCAGTCAACCTTTGACAAGGTCAGACACCGGGGAGCTGTTTTTT
TRBV18	TRBJ2-7	.	.	CASSQQGQAASYEQYF	TGTGCCAGCTCGCAACAAGGTCAAGCGGCCTCCTACGAGCAGTACTTC
TRBV30	TRBJ2-1	TRBD2	.	CAWSVKLAGFYNEQFF	TGTGCCTGGAGTGTTAAACTAGCGGGGTTCTACAATGAGCAGTTCTTC
TRBV7-9	TRBJ2-7	TRBD1	.	CASSHRQGIYEQYF	TGTGCCAGCAGCCACAGACAGGGGATCTACGAGCAGTACTTC
TRBV7-6	TRBJ1-1	TRBD1	few	CASSLRDRGGMNTEAFF	TGTGCCAGCAGCCTAAGGGACAGGGGGGGCATGAACACTGAAGCTTTCTTT
TRBV7-9	TRBJ2-5	TRBD1	.	CASSLADRALQETQYF	TGTGCCAGCAGCTTAGCGGACAGGGCCCTCCAAGAGACCCAGTACTTC
TRBV11-3	TRBJ2-3	TRBD2	.	CASSLGTSERTDTQYF	TGTGCCAGCAGCTTGGGGACTAGCGAACGCACAGATACGCAGTATTTT
TRBV14	TRBJ1-1	TRBD1	.	CASSLRTGGTEAFF	TGTGCCAGCAGCCTCCGGACAGGGGGCACTGAAGCTTTCTTT
TRBV2	TRBJ1-4	TRBD1	.	CASSRDRANEKLFF	TGTGCCAGCAGTAGGGACAGGGCTAATGAAAAACTGTTTTTT
TRBV7-8	TRBJ2-2	TRBD2	.	CASSRGRGLADSNTGELFF	TGTGCCAGCAGCCGAGGGCGGGGACTAGCCGACTCGAACACCGGGGAGCTGTTTTTT
TRBV6-5	TRBJ2-7	.	.	CASSYDGSSYEQYF	TGTGCCAGCAGTTACGATGGGAGCTCCTACGAGCAGTACTTC
TRBV5-1	TRBJ2-1	TRBD2	.	CASSQAGAYNEQFF	TGCGCCAGCAGTCAAGCGGGAGCGTACAATGAGCAGTTCTTC
TRBV4-2	TRBJ2-7	TRBD2	.	CASSRDSSGREGEQYF	TGTGCCAGCAGCCGGGACTCTAGCGGGAGAGAGGGCGAGCAGTACTTC
TRBV29-1	TRBJ2-2	.	few	CSARRDTTANTGELFF	TGCAGCGCAAGGAGGGATACGACAGCGAACACCGGGGAGCTGTTTTTT
TRBV27	TRBJ2-2	.	.	CASSLRAVRDYGELFF	TGTGCCAGCAGTTTGAGGGCGGTGAGGGATTATGGTGAGCTGTTTTTT
TRBV10-1	TRBJ1-5	.	.	CASSAGHNQPQHF	TGCGCCAGCAGTGCAGGGCACAATCAGCCCCAGCATTTT
TRBV6-1	TRBJ2-2	.	.	CASSDPRDSYTGELFF	TGTGCCAGCAGTGATCCGCGGGACAGCTACACCGGGGAGCTGTTTTTT
TRBV29-1	TRBJ1-1	.	.	CSVLGREVTEAFF	TGCAGCGTTCTCGGCAGGGAGGTCACTGAAGCTTTCTTT
TRBV10-2	TRBJ1-5	.	.	CASSESRGESWTQHF	TGCGCCAGCAGTGAGAGCAGGGGAGAGTCTTGGACCCAGCATTTT
TRBV6-6	TRBJ2-1	TRBD1	.	CASSYGTALNEQFF	TGTGCCAGCAGTTACGGGACAGCCCTAAATGAGCAGTTCTTC
TRBV5-1	TRBJ2-7	TRBD1	.	CASSVTGSGFGEQYF	TGCGCCTCCTCGGTGACAGGGTCAGGGTTTGGCGAGCAGTACTTC
TRBV7-2	TRBJ2-7	TRBD1	few	CASSLGPGGPYEQYF	TGTGCCAGCAGCTTAGGGCCAGGGGGCCCCTACGAGCAGTACTTC
TRBV11-2	TRBJ1-2	TRBD1	.	CASSFPGQLYGYTF	TGTGCCAGCAGCTTCCCGGGACAGTTATATGGCTACACCTTC
TRBV27	TRBJ2-7	TRBD1	.	CASRSGGHEQYF	TGTGCCAGCAGGTCAGGGGGCCACGAGCAGTACTTC
TRBV10-1	TRBJ2-5	.	.	CASSDIGQPYEETQYF	TGCGCCAGCAGTGATATTGGACAACCATATGAAGAGACCCAGTACTTC
TRBV25-1	TRBJ2-3	.	.	CASVSREGADTQYF	TGTGCCAGCGTGTCCAGGGAAGGGGCAGATACGCAGTATTTT
TRBV27	TRBJ2-7	.	.	CASSPFPPSSYEQYF	TGTGCCAGCAGTCCCTTCCCTCCCAGCTCCTACGAGCAGTACTTC
TRBV2	TRBJ2-2	.	.	CASSENRANTGELFF	TGTGCCAGCAGTGAGAACAGGGCGAACACCGGGGAGCTGTTTTTT
TRBV9	TRBJ1-1	TRBD1	.	CASSPQGGTEAFF	TGTGCCAGCAGCCCCCAGGGGGGCACTGAAGCTTTCTTT
TRBV6-5	TRBJ1-5	TRBD1	.	CASRAASGGGQPQHF	TGTGCCAGCAGAGCAGCTTCAGGGGGCGGACAGCCCCAGCATTTT
TRBV7-6	TRBJ2-5	.	.	CASSPTGQETQYF	TGTGCCAGCAGCCCAACAGGACAAGAGACCCAGTACTTC
TRBV19	TRBJ2-3	TRBD2	.	CASSIGLAGSDTQYF	TGTGCCAGTAGTATAGGGCTAGCGGGGTCTGATACGCAGTATTTT
TRBV5-1	TRBJ2-3	TRBD2	.	CASSRGTSGDSWGTDTQYF	TGCGCCAGCAGCCGGGGGACTAGCGGGGACTCTTGGGGCACAGATACGCAGTATTTT